This passage covers 17 T cell receptor beta chains from one sample sequenced in a study of Ad26.COV2.S vaccination and SARS-CoV-2 variants. As to treatment: around 19 received Ad26.COV2.S at low or high dose, single or two shots; 5 received placebo; per-sample allocation not given. Sampling happened 63 days after the first vaccine or placebo injection. The data were produced by immunoSEQ multiplex PCR, yet TCRdb's version contains in-frame clones alone and is incomplete. Here the sample spans around 270,000 clones, around 88% being singletons. The sequencing here drew on peripheral blood, taken in a trial of Ad26.COV2.S vaccine versus placebo. The source of these receptors is a person between 18 and 60 years old who received the Ad26.COV2.S COVID-19 vaccine or a placebo.

This chain joins TRBV2 and TRBJ1-6, with D perhaps matching TRBD1 (5 bases). This CDR3 contains 14 residues. The ends were cut back, 3 bases at V and 10 bases at J, with 13 bases in the middle. Germline CDR1 SNHLY, CDR2 FYNNEI. The CDR3 bases are TGTGCCAGCAGTGAGATTTGGGGGAAATCACCCCTCCACTTT. It specifies CASSEIWGKSPLHF.

The V gene is TRBV6-5, the J gene TRBJ1-1; no reliable D call. Germline CDR1 is MNHEY and CDR2 is SVGAGI. The CDR3 has 14 residues. Between the trimmed V and J ends, which lost 6 bases and 1 base, there was a span of 12 bases. CDR3 sequence: CASSTSWGNTEAFF. CDR3 bases: TGTGCCAGCAGCACCTCATGGGGGAACACTGAAGCTTTCTTT.

The sample holds one count of this clone. The J gene is TRBJ1-2, the V gene TRBV2; tentatively, D is TRBD1 (5 bases). CDR3 size: 14 residues. V was cut by 5 bases and J by 4 bases, with 14 bases left in between. The V gene's germline CDR1 is SNHLY and CDR2 FYNNEI. CDR3 sequence: CASSLKQGSYGYTF. CDR3 bases: TGTGCCAGCAGTTTAAAGCAGGGAAGCTATGGCTACACCTTC.

V and J are TRBV4-3 and TRBJ2-5; 7 nucleotides agree with TRBD2. CDR1 is LGHNA, CDR2 YSLEER, per germline. V dropped 1 base and J dropped 5; count of bases not matched to a gene: 13. The CDR3 has 17 residues. CDR3 loop: CASSQAYQVVGGETQYF. The DNA of the CDR3 is TGCGCCAGCAGCCAAGCGTATCAAGTAGTGGGGGGGGAGACCCAGTACTTC.

V is TRBV3-1 (or the pseudogene TRBV3-2) and J is TRBJ2-3; TRBD2 matches 8 bases. The CDR3 runs 16 residues. The trim removed 1 base at V and 3 bases at J, leaving 6 bases unmatched. Germline V gene lookup returns CDR1 LGHDT and CDR2 YNNKEL (reference sequence). CDR3: CASSQGVSGVTDTQYF. CDR3 nucleotides: TGTGCCAGCAGCCAAGGCGTTAGCGGGGTTACAGATACGCAGTATTTT.

The rearrangement links TRBV21-1 to TRBJ2-5; TRBD2 reflects the table's D call only, with no check against the DNA. TRBV21-1 is shown as a pseudogene. This CDR3 has 17 residues. CDR3 region: CASSKDINWRPGETQYF. As DNA, the CDR3 is TGTGCCAGCAGCAAAGATATAAACTGGAGGCCGGGAGAGACCCAGTACTTC.

This chain uses TRBV18 with TRBJ1-2, with 10 bases fitting TRBD1. Germline CDR1 and CDR2: KGHSH and LQKENI. Trimming took 6 bases from V and 4 from J; bases not matched to a gene: 11. The CDR3 has 16 amino acids. In nucleotides, the CDR3 is TGTGCCAGCTCCCCTGACAGGGGGCGACGGTCCTATGGCTACACCTTC. Protein product: CASSPDRGRRSYGYTF.

The rearrangement uses TRBV10-3 and TRBJ1-3, with D uncertain. CDR1 is ENHRY and CDR2 is SYGVKD in the germline V gene. The CDR3 runs to 15 residues. V lost 2 bases, J lost 4 bases, and 12 bases lay in between. CDR3 region: CAISEGEFIGNTIYF. CDR3 DNA: TGTGCCATCAGTGAGGGGGAATTTATCGGAAACACCATATATTTT.

V usage is TRBV6-1 and J usage is TRBJ2-3; TRBD2 agrees at 14 bases. Looked up from germline, CDR1 is MNHNS and CDR2 is SASEGT. The junction had 2 bases not matched to a gene; V was cut back by 2 bases and J by 4 bases. This CDR3 has 16 residues. CDR3 sequence: CASSERGLAGADTQYF. In nucleotides, the CDR3 is TGTGCCAGCAGTGAAAGGGGACTAGCGGGAGCAGATACGCAGTATTTT.

The chain links TRBV19 to TRBJ1-4; no firm D call. V dropped 5 bases and J dropped 12 bases, with 10 bases sitting between them. CDR3 length: 11 residues. The V gene's germline CDR1 is LNHDA and CDR2 SQIVND (reference sequence). For the CDR3, the DNA is TGTGCCAGTAGTTTCGGACGGGAACTGTTTTTT. It encodes CASSFGRELFF.

The rearrangement uses TRBV7-3 and TRBJ2-1, with 8 bases fitting TRBD1. J gave up 2 bases and V 5 bases, and 8 bases lay outside the gene matches. This CDR3 contains 16 residues. Germline lookup yields CDR1 SGHTA and CDR2 FQGTGA. CDR3 sequence reads: CASSPSGQGPYNEQFF. As DNA, the CDR3 is TGTGCCAGCAGCCCCTCTGGACAGGGTCCCTACAATGAGCAGTTCTTC. Using reference TRBV7-3 and TRBJ2-1 for the parts outside the CDR3, the full variable domain is GAGVSQTPSNKVTEKGKYVELRCDPISGHTALYWYRQSLGQGPEFLIYFQGTGAADDSGLPNDRFFAVRPEGSVSTLKIQRTERGDSAVYLCASSPSGQGPYNEQFFGPGTRLTVL.

The chain recombines TRBV30 with TRBJ1-5; tentatively, D is TRBD1 (6 bases). The germline V and J ends were trimmed by 3 bases and 6 bases, with 15 bases remaining between them. From germline, CDR1 is GTSNPN and CDR2 SVGIG (reference sequence). This CDR3 spans 14 amino acids. CDR3 nucleotide sequence: TGTGCCTGGAGCAGGGGCCCTGGGAGTCAGCCCCAGCATTTT. Its translation: CAWSRGPGSQPQHF. The full variable domain, with the rest looked up from reference TRBV30 and TRBJ1-5, is SQTIHQWPATLVQPVGSPLSLECTVEGTSNPNLYWYRQAAGRGLQLLFYSVGIGQISSEVPQNLSASRPQDRQFILSSKKLLLSDSGFYLCAWSRGPGSQPQHFGDGTRLSIL.

V is TRBV7-2 and J is TRBJ1-2; tentatively, D is TRBD1 (5 bases). The CDR3 totals 16 residues. The germline gives CDR1 SGHTA, CDR2 FQGNSA. V was pared by 0 bases and J by 12 bases, with 23 bases between. This CDR3 reads CASSLAHGTVTMKDTF. The CDR3 nucleotides are TGTGCCAGCAGCTTAGCGCACGGGACTGTGACTATGAAAGACACCTTC.

The chain recombines TRBV4-1 with TRBJ2-1; possibly TRBD1 for D (6 bases). V was pared by 1 base and J by 1 base, with 11 bases between. This CDR3 is built from 16 residues. The germline CDR1 and CDR2 sequences are MGHRA and YSYEKL. CDR3 loop: CASSQVEGVSYNEQFF. The CDR3 DNA follows: TGCGCCAGCAGCCAAGTTGAGGGGGTGTCCTACAATGAGCAGTTCTTC.

V is TRBV2 and J is TRBJ2-3; unclear D gene. The germline gives CDR1 SNHLY, CDR2 FYNNEI. CDR3 length: 15 residues. The ends were cut back, 1 base at V and 6 bases at J, with 14 bases in the middle. CDR3 protein: CASSEVAGRPDTQYF. CDR3 DNA sequence: TGTGCCAGCAGTGAAGTGGCTGGAAGGCCCGATACGCAGTATTTT.

The V call is TRBV9, the J call TRBJ2-2; 7 bases map to TRBD1. The V segment lost 4 bases and the J segment 3 bases; nucleotides outside the gene matches: 9. Per germline, CDR1 SGDLS and CDR2 YYNGEE. The CDR3 is 16 residues long. The CDR3 region is CASSRGTARYTGELFF. The DNA for the CDR3 is TGTGCCAGCAGCCGTGGGACAGCCCGATACACCGGGGAGCTGTTTTTT.

The J gene is TRBJ2-2, the V gene TRBV3-1 (or the pseudogene TRBV3-2); no clear D gene. V was shortened by 1 base and J by 7 bases, with 10 bases between the two germline ends. The CDR3 runs 14 residues. Germline V lookup: CDR1 LGHDT, CDR2 YNNKEL (reference sequence). The CDR3 DNA reads TGTGCCAGCAGCCAAGTGGAGCGTGTCGGGGAGCTGTTTTTT. Its protein product is CASSQVERVGELFF.